A selection of T cell receptor beta chains follows, all from one sample in a study of OX40 agonist ivuxolimab in advanced cancers. Here immunoSEQ multiplex PCR was the method, and the copy in TCRdb shows in-frame clones only, minus some. The sample carries nearly 110,000 clones, around 93% recorded once. The sequencing used CD4+ or CD8+ T cells sorted from blood, collected in a trial of the OX40 agonist ivuxolimab. The source is an adult with an advanced solid tumor such as melanoma, head and neck, liver or kidney cancer. Each CDR3 is given with its conserved first and last residue. Each record gives: clone size, D gene, J gene, V gene, CDR3 protein, CDR3 DNA. A D gene is named only where the DNA matches it firmly. Clone size is not always given. Where it is, it says once, few, many or a class for expanded clones.

>.|.|TRBJ1-1|TRBV6-5
CASSYSRMNTEAFF
TGTGCCAGCAGTTACTCACGGATGAACACTGAAGCTTTCTTT
>.|.|TRBJ2-3|TRBV14
CASSQERGITSTDTQYF
TGTGCCAGCAGCCAAGAGAGGGGGATCACTAGCACAGATACGCAGTATTTT
>once|TRBD2|TRBJ2-2|TRBV28
CASSVTSGHSANTGELFF
TGTGCCAGCAGCGTGACTAGCGGGCATTCCGCGAACACCGGGGAGCTGTTTTTT
>.|.|TRBJ1-1|TRBV28
CASSLGKGAEAFF
TGTGCCAGCAGTTTGGGGAAAGGTGCTGAAGCTTTCTTT
>.|.|TRBJ2-7|TRBV6-5
CASSPIGTSAYEQYF
TGTGCCAGCAGCCCGATCGGGACGTCCGCCTACGAGCAGTACTTC
>few|.|TRBJ2-7|TRBV18
CASSPGRDYEQYF
TGTGCCAGCTCACCTGGACGGGACTACGAGCAGTACTTC
>.|TRBD1|TRBJ1-1|TRBV10-3
CAIRGGTGSINTEAFF
TGTGCCATCAGGGGAGGGACAGGGTCCATCAACACTGAAGCTTTCTTT
>.|.|TRBJ2-7|TRBV9
CASSVGGRSIGEQYF
TGTGCCAGCAGCGTAGGTGGGAGGTCCATAGGCGAGCAGTACTTC
>.|.|TRBJ2-1|TRBV7-9
CASSLILERGHNEQFF
TGTGCCAGCAGCTTAATCTTAGAGAGGGGACACAATGAGCAGTTCTTC
>.|.|TRBJ2-1|TRBV4-1
CASSQDPGTIPPYNEQFF
TGCGCCAGCAGCCAAGATCCGGGAACGATCCCCCCCTACAATGAGCAGTTCTTC
>.|.|TRBJ1-5|TRBV6-1
CASSRTSPLNQPQHF
TGTGCCAGCAGTCGGACATCTCCCCTCAATCAGCCCCAGCATTTT
>.|TRBD2|TRBJ2-3|TRBV19
CASSIGVAGGRTDTQYF
TGTGCCAGTAGTATAGGAGTAGCGGGAGGGCGCACAGATACGCAGTATTTT
>once|TRBD1|TRBJ2-7|TRBV9
CASSDRDRGLYEQYF
TGTGCCAGCAGCGACCGGGACAGGGGGCTCTACGAGCAGTACTTC
>.|TRBD1|TRBJ2-3|TRBV2
CASCPGTGDTDTQYF
TGTGCCAGCTGCCCCGGGACAGGGGATACAGATACGCAGTATTTT
>.|TRBD2|TRBJ2-3|TRBV4-1
CASSHLGTSGRAGGTDTQYF
TGCGCCAGCAGCCACCTAGGCACTAGCGGGAGGGCCGGGGGCACAGATACGCAGTATTTT
>.|TRBD1|TRBJ1-5|TRBV7-9
CASSPGQGVNQPQHF
TGTGCCAGCAGCCCGGGACAGGGGGTGAATCAGCCCCAGCATTTT
>once|.|TRBJ2-5|TRBV11-3
CASSPPEQETQYF
TGTGCCAGCAGCCCCCCCGAGCAAGAGACCCAGTACTTC
>many|.|TRBJ2-3|TRBV28
CASSSVDTRGLHRDTDTQYF
TGTGCCAGCAGTTCGGTTGACACCCGAGGACTCCACCGAGACACAGATACGCAGTATTTT
>.|TRBD1|TRBJ2-4|TRBV6-6
CASSPRQGFTNIQYF
TGTGCCAGCAGCCCCAGACAGGGGTTTACCAACATTCAGTACTTC
>.|.|TRBJ1-2|TRBV19
CASSIDAGVHGYTF
TGTGCCAGTAGTATAGATGCAGGGGTTCATGGCTACACCTTC
>few|.|TRBJ1-2|TRBV27
CASSLSGYGYTF
TGTGCCAGCAGTTTATCAGGGTATGGCTACACCTTC
>.|TRBD1|TRBJ1-4|TRBV28
CASSLQGASNEKLFF
TGTGCCAGCAGTCTACAGGGGGCGTCTAATGAAAAACTGTTTTTT
>.|.|TRBJ2-7|TRBV9
CASSVGTGKLYEQYF
TGTGCCAGCAGCGTTGGCACAGGGAAACTTTACGAGCAGTACTTC
>.|TRBD2|TRBJ2-1|TRBV2
CASSESGLAGGYNEQFF
TGTGCCAGCAGCGAATCGGGACTAGCGGGAGGATACAATGAGCAGTTCTTC